This T cell receptor beta chain was recovered during a study of control samples from healthy donors and cancer patients. Trimming cost V 5 bases and J 0 bases, with 11 bases left between them. This CDR3 region has 16 residues. Germline V gene data show CDR1 as LGHDT and CDR2 as YNNKEL (reference sequence). This table comes from immunoSEQ multiplex PCR, and its TCRdb copy is limited to in-frame clones, with some not included. This repertoire shows roughly 450,000 clones, 75% to 95% found once; its top ten account for around 6.8%. The origin of this receptor is a man in his forties or fifties with head and neck cancer. This chain links TRBV3-1 (or the pseudogene TRBV3-2) with TRBJ1-6; D call uncertain. Sequencing used PBMCs. CDR3 sequence: CASSNGRSSYNSPLHF. Here the CDR3 DNA reads TGTGCCAGCAGCAATGGACGGAGCTCCTATAATTCACCCCTCCACTTT.